The T cell receptor (beta chain) described here comes from a study of blood T cells in healthy people across ages. Study results and caveats: Diversity of TCR beta correlated strongly with naive T cell percentage.

The length of the CDR3 is 13 residues. V was trimmed by 5 bases and J by 0 bases, leaving 9 bases between them. Per the germline V gene, CDR1 is DFQATT and CDR2 is SNEGSKA (reference sequence). A second PCR of about 7 to 12 cycles used a sample-barcoded 5' primer and a J-beta primer mix. MiXCR was run by TCRdb on the 5' RACE reads, yielding one entry per CDR3 protein. This table holds 1.5 million to 2 million distinct CDR3 sequences, 35% to 50% found once. On this clonotype: Antigen: not known.

Sequencing used blood. The chain recombines TRBV20-1 with TRBJ2-3, with D perhaps matching TRBD1 or TRBD2 (5 bases each). The sequence was collected from a human donor in good health. For the CDR3, the DNA is TGCAGTGCTGGGGGACCCAGCACAGATACGCAGTATTTT. Protein product: CSAGGPSTDTQYF.